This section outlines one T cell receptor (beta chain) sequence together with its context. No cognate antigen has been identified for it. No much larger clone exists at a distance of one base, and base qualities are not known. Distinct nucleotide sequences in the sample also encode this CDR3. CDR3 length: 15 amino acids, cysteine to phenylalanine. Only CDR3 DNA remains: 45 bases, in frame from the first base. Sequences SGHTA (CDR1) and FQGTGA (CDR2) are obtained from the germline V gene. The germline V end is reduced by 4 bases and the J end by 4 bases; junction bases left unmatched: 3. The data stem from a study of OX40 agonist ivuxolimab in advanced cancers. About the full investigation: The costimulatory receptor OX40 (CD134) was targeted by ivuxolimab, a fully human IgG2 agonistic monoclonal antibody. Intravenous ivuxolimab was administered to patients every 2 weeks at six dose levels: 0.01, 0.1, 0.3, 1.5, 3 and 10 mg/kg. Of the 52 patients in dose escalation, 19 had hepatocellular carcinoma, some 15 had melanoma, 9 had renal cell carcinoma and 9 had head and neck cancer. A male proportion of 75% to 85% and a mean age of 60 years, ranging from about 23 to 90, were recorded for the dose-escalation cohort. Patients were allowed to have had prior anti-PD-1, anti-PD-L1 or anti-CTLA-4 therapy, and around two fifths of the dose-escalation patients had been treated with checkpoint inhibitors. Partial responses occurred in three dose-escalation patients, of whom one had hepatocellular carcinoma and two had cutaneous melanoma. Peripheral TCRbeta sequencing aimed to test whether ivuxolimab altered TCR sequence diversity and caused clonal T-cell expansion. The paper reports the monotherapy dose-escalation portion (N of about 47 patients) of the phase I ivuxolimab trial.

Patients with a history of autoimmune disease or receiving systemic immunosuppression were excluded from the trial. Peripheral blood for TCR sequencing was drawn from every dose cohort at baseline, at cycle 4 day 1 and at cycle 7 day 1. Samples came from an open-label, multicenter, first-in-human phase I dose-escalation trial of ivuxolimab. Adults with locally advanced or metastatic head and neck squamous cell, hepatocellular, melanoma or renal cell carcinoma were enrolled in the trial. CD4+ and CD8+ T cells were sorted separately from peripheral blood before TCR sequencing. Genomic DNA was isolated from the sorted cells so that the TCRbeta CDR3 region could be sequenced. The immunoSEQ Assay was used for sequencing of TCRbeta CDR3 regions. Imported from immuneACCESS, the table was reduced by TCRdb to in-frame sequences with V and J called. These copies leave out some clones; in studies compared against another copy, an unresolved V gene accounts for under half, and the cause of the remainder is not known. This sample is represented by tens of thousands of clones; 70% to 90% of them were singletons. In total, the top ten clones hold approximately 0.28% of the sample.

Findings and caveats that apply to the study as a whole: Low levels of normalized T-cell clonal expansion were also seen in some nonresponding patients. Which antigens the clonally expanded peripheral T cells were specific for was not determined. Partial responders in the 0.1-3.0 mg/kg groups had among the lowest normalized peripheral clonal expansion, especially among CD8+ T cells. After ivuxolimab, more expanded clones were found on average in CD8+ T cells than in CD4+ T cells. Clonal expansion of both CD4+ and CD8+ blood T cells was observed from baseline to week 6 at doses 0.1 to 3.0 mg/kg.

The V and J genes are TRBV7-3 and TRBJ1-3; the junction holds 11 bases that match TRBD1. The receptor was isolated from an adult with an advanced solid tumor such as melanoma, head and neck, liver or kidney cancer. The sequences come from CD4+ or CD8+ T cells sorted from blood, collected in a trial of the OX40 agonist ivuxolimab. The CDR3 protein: CASSSGQGGGNTIYF. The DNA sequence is TGTGCCAGCAGCTCGGGACAGGGGGGGGGAAACACCATATATTTT.